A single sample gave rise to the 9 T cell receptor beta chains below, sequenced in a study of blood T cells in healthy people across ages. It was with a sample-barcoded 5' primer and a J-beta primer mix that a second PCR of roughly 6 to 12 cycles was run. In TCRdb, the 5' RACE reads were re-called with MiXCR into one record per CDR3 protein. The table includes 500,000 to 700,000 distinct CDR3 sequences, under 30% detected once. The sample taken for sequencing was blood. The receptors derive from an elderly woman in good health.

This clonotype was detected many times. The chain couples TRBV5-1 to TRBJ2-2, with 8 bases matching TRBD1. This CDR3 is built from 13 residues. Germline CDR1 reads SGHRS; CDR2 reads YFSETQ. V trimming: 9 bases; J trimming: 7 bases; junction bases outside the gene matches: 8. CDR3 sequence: CATREQGDGELFF. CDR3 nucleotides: TGCGCCACGCGGGAACAGGGGGACGGGGAGCTGTTTTTT.

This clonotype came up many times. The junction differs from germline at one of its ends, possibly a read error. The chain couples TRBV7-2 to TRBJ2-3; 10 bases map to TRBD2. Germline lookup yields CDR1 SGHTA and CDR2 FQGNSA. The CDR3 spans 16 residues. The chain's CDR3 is CASRLGGLAGTDTQYF. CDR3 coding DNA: TGTGCCAGCAGATTAGGTGGACTAGCGGGCACAGATACGCAGTATTTT.

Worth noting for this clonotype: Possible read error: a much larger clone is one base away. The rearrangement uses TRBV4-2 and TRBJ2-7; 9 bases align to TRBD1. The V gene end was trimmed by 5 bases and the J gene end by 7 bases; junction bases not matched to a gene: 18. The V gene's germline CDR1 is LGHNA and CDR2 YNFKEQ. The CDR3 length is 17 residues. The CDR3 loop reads CASSSRTGVGMSNEQYF. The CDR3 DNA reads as TGTGCCAGCAGCTCACGGACAGGGGTAGGTATGAGCAATGAGCAGTACTTC.

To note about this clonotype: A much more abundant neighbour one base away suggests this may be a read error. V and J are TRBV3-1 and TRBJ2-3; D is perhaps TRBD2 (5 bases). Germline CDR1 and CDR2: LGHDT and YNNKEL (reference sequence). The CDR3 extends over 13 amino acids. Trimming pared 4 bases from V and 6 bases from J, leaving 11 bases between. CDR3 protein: CASSRRGCDTQYF. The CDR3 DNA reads TGTGCCAGCAGCCGCCGAGGGTGCGATACGCAGTATTTT.

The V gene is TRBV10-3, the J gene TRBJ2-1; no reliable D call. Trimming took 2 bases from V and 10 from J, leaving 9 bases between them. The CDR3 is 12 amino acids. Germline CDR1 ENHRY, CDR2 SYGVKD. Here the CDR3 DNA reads TGTGCCATCAGTGAGACCTCCTTGGAGCAGTTCTTC. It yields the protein CAISETSLEQFF.

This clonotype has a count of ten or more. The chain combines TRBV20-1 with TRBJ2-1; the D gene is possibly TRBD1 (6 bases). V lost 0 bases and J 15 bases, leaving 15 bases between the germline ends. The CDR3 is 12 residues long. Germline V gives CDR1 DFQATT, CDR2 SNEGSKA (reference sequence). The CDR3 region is CSARDRTEDLFF. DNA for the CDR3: TGCAGTGCTAGAGACCGGACAGAAGATCTGTTCTTC.

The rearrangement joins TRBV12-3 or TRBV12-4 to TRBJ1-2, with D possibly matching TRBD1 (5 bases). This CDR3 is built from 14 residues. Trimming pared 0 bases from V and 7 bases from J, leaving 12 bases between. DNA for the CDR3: TGTGCCAGCAGTTTAGCAACGGGAGGGACTGGCTACACCTTC. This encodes CASSLATGGTGYTF.

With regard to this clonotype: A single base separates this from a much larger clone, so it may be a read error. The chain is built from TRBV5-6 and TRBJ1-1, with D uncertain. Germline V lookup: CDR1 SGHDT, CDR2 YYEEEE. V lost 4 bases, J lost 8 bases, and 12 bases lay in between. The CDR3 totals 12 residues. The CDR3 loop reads CASSQLSREAFF. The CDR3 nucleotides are TGTGCCAGCAGCCAACTGTCCAGGGAAGCTTTCTTT.

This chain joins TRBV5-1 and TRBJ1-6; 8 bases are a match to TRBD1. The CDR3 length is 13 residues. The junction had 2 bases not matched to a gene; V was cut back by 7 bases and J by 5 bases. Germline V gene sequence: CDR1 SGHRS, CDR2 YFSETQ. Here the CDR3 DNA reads TGCGCCAGCGCGGACAGGGATAATTCACCCCTCCACTTT. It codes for CASADRDNSPLHF.